This T cell receptor beta chain was captured in a study of T cell repertoires in cytomegalovirus infection. Overall study: Public TCR beta signatures marked donors with CMV infection and the matching HLA.

Study-wide points: Cumulative public TCR beta family frequency identified carriers of CMV plus the relevant HLA.

Germline lookup yields CDR1 DFQATT and CDR2 SNEGSKA (reference sequence). This CDR3 spans 13 amino acids. J was trimmed by 7 bases and V by 2 bases; bases with no gene match: 6. One entry per CDR3 protein, called by TCRdb with MiXCR from the reads. The sample lists about 490,000 distinct CDR3 sequences, 16% occurring once. As regards this clonotype: Antigen unknown.

This chain uses TRBV20-1 with TRBJ2-3, with 7 bases matching TRBD2. The source is a human donor in good health (CMV status not recorded). Some clones in this sample may be carry-over from other donors' samples. Sequenced material: CD8+ T cells from PBMCs. The CDR3 spells CSARKAGRYTQYF. As DNA, the CDR3 is TGCAGTGCTAGAAAGGCCGGGAGGTATACGCAGTATTTT.